The 4 T cell receptor beta chains presented below share a single source sample, sequenced in a study of cytomegalovirus exposure and HLA in healthy donors. It was with 60 Vbeta and 13 Jbeta primers that the PCR ran. Here immunoSEQ multiplex PCR was the method, and the copy in TCRdb shows in-frame clones only, minus some. Among approximately 100,000 clones listed, about 68% were seen once. Sequences were obtained from PBMCs. These receptors were obtained from a male donor in good health and CMV-seropositive.

There are a few counts of this clone. The chain has TRBV7-2 and TRBJ1-2, with TRBD1 as a possible D gene (5 bases). The CDR3 extends over 13 amino acids. CDR1 is SGHTA and CDR2 is FQGNSA in the germline V gene. V gave up 5 bases and J gave up 2 bases, with 9 bases separating them. The CDR3 reads CASSRDSNYGYTF. The CDR3 nucleotides are TGTGCCAGCAGCCGAGACAGCAACTATGGCTACACCTTC.

This clone was detected a few times. J is TRBJ1-4 and V is TRBV6-1; D ambiguous. The CDR3 has 13 residues. Looked up from germline, CDR1 is MNHNS and CDR2 is SASEGT. Trimming removed 6 bases from V and 8 bases from J, with 13 bases in between. CDR3 DNA sequence: TGTGCCAGCAGGCCGGCCCTGAGGGAAAAACTGTTTTTT. It specifies CASRPALREKLFF.

The chain combines TRBV7-2 with TRBJ2-5; D gene uncertain. The ends were cut back, 5 bases at V and 4 bases at J, with 11 bases in the middle. The CDR3 is 13 residues long. Germline CDR1 reads SGHTA; CDR2 reads FQGNSA. CDR3 protein: CASSPQILETQYF. In DNA form, the CDR3 reads TGTGCCAGCAGCCCACAGATCTTAGAGACCCAGTACTTC.

The chain combines TRBV6-1 with TRBJ2-2; D unresolved. The V gene's germline CDR1 is MNHNS and CDR2 SASEGT. This CDR3 contains 15 residues. Trimming took 1 base from V and 1 from J, leaving 7 bases between them. The CDR3 region has the DNA TGTGCCAGCAGTGAAGATGCGGAGAACACCGGGGAGCTGTTTTTT. Translation gives CASSEDAENTGELFF.